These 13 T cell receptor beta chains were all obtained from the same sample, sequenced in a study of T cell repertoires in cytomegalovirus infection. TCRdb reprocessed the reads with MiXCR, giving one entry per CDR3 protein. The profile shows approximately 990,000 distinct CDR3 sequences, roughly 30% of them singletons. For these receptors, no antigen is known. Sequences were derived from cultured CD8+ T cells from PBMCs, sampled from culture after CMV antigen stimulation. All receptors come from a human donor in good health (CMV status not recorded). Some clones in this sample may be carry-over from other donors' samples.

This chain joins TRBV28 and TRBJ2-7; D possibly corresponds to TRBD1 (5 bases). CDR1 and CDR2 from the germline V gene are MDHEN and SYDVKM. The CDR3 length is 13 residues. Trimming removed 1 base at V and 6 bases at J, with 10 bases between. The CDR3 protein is CASSLSGFAEQYV. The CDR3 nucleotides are TGTGCCAGCAGTTTATCAGGGTTTGCCGAGCAGTACGTC.

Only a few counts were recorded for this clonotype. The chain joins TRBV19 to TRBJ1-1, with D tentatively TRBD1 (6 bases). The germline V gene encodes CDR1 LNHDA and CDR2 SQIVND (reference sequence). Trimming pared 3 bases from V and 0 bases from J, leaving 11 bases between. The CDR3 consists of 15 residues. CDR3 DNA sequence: TGTGCCAGTAGTATTTCAGGGGAGATGAACACTGAAGCTTTCTTT. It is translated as CASSISGEMNTEAFF.

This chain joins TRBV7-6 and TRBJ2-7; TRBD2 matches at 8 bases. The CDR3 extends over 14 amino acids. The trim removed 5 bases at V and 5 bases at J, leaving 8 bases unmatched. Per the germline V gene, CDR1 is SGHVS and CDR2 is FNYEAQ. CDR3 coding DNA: TGTGCCAGCAGCCCTGCTAGCGGGCCGGACGAGCAGTACTTC. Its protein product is CASSPASGPDEQYF.

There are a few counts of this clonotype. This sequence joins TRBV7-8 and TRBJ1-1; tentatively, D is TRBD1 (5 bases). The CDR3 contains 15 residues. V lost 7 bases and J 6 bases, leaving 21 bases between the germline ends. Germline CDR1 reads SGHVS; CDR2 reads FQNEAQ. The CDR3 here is CASMKGLGRVAEAFF. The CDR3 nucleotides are TGTGCCAGCATGAAGGGCCTAGGCAGGGTGGCTGAAGCTTTCTTT.

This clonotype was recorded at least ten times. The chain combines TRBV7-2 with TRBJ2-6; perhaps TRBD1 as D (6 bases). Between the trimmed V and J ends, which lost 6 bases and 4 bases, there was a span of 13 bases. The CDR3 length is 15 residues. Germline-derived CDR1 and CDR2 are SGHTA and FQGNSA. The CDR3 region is CASRPPGAGANVLTF. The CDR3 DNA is TGTGCCAGCAGACCGCCAGGGGCCGGGGCCAACGTCCTGACTTTC.

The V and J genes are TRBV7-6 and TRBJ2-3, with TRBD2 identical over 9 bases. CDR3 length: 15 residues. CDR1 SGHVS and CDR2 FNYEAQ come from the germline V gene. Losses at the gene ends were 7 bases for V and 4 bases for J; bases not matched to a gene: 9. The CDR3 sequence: CASTSGGGGADTQYF. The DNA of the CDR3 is TGTGCCAGCACCTCCGGCGGGGGGGGGGCAGATACGCAGTATTTT.

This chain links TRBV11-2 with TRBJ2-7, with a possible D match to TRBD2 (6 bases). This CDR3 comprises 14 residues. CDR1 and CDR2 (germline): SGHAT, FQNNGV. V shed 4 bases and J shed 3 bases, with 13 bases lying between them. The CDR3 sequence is CASSWGLGDYEQYV. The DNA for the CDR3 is TGTGCCAGCAGCTGGGGACTTGGAGACTACGAGCAGTACGTC.

The CDR3 is CASTLQGRSTDTQYF. CDR3 nucleotide sequence: TGTGCCAGCACCCTACAGGGGCGGAGCACAGATACGCAGTATTTT. V and J are TRBV6-2 or TRBV6-3 and TRBJ2-3; TRBD1 matches 7 bases. Germline V CDR1 and CDR2: MNHEY, SVGEGT. This CDR3 has 15 amino acids. V was pared by 7 bases and J by 0 bases, with 7 bases of the junction left unmatched.

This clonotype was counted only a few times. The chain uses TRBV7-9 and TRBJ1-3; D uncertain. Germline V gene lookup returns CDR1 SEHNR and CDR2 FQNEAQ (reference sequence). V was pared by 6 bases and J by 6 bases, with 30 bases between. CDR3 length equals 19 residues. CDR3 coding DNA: TGTGCCAGCAGTCAAGTACCAGCCTACTCGTCCGCCTTGGAAAACACCATATATTTT. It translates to CASSQVPAYSSALENTIYF.

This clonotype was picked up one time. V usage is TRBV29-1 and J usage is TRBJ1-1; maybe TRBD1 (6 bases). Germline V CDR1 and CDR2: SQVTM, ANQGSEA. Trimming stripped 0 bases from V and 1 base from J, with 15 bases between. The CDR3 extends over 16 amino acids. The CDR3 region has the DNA TGCAGCGTTGAAGATCTGCCGGACAGCCAGAACACTGAAGCTTTCTTT. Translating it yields CSVEDLPDSQNTEAFF.

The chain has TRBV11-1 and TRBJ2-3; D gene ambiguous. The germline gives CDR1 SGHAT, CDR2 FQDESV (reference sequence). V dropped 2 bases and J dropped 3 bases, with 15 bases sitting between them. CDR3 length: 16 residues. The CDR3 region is CASSLRGKAKTDTQYF. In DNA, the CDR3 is TGTGCCAGCAGCTTACGTGGAAAGGCGAAGACAGATACGCAGTATTTT.

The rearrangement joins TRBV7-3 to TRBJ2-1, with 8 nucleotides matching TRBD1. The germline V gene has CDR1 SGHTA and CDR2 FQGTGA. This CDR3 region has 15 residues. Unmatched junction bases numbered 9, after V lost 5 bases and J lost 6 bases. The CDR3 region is CASSHPGQVGNEQFF. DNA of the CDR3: TGTGCCAGCAGCCACCCGGGACAGGTAGGCAATGAGCAGTTCTTC.

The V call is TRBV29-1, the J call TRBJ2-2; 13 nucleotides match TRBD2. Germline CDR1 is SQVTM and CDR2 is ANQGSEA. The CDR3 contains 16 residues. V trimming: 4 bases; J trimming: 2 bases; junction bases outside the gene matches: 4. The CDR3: CSVAGTSGENTGELFF. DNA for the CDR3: TGCAGCGTTGCTGGGACTAGCGGGGAAAACACCGGGGAGCTGTTTTTT.